This T cell receptor (beta chain) emerged from a study of T cell responses to AZD1222 COVID-19 vaccine. Study background: Both about-4-week and about-12-week second-dose recipients were combined. The study, taken as a whole, reports: The repertoires were collected only after the peak T cell response.

Of note for this clone: Its specificity is not known.

Sequencing was performed with immunoSEQ multiplex PCR; in TCRdb, only in-frame clones are kept and a portion is missing. The table has approximately 150,000 clones, 80% to 90% seen once. Germline assignment: CDR1 MDHEN and CDR2 SYDVKM. CDR3 length equals 17 residues. The V gene lost 2 bases and the J gene lost 5 bases, with 19 bases spanning the gap. The TCR originated in an adult in good health. V is TRBV28 and J is TRBJ1-5, with D uncertain. Sequencing was performed on peripheral blood, taken on day 0 of AZD1222 vaccination. The CDR3 protein is CASSLLTQASLHQPQHF. CDR3 bases: TGTGCCAGCAGTTTACTAACCCAGGCGTCCCTTCATCAGCCCCAGCATTTT.